The rows below give T cell receptor beta chains drawn from one sample of a study of OX40 agonist ivuxolimab in advanced cancers. The data were produced by immunoSEQ multiplex PCR, yet TCRdb's version contains in-frame clones alone and is incomplete. The top ten hold about 1.2% of the sample, which has 90,000 to 120,000 clones, more than 85% seen once. Sample: CD4+ or CD8+ T cells sorted from blood, taken in a trial of the OX40 agonist ivuxolimab. These receptors all come from an adult with an advanced solid tumor such as melanoma, head and neck, liver or kidney cancer. Each CDR3 is given with its conserved first and last residue. Fields, in order: D gene, clone size, V gene, J gene, CDR3 protein, CDR3 DNA. A D gene is named only where the DNA matches it firmly. Clone size appears in some rows only: once, few, many, or a class for an expanded clone.

d_call: TRBD1
clone_size: .
v_call: TRBV27
j_call: TRBJ1-1
cdr3_aa: CASSWGQGGMNTEAFF
cdr3_nt: TGTGCCAGCAGTTGGGGACAGGGGGGAATGAACACTGAAGCTTTCTTT

d_call: .
clone_size: .
v_call: TRBV27
j_call: TRBJ1-5
cdr3_aa: CASSGRQDSPPQHF
cdr3_nt: TGTGCCAGCAGTGGTCGACAGGACTCACCGCCCCAGCATTTT

d_call: TRBD1
clone_size: .
v_call: TRBV19
j_call: TRBJ1-5
cdr3_aa: CASSRGTAVYQPQHF
cdr3_nt: TGTGCCAGTAGTCGTGGGACAGCAGTCTATCAGCCCCAGCATTTT

d_call: TRBD2
clone_size: .
v_call: TRBV19
j_call: TRBJ2-7
cdr3_aa: CASSIDSLAGGPGVEQYF
cdr3_nt: TGTGCCAGTAGTATAGACAGCCTGGCGGGAGGGCCAGGGGTCGAGCAGTACTTC

d_call: .
clone_size: .
v_call: TRBV7-8
j_call: TRBJ1-2
cdr3_aa: CASSLDGGDYGYTF
cdr3_nt: TGTGCCAGCAGCTTAGATGGGGGCGACTATGGCTACACCTTC

d_call: TRBD1
clone_size: .
v_call: TRBV6-6
j_call: TRBJ2-7
cdr3_aa: CASSYGGTGGNEQYF
cdr3_nt: TGTGCCAGCAGTTACGGCGGGACAGGGGGCAACGAGCAGTACTTC

d_call: .
clone_size: .
v_call: TRBV28
j_call: TRBJ2-3
cdr3_aa: CASSLEGGFTDTQYF
cdr3_nt: TGTGCCAGCAGTTTAGAGGGGGGCTTCACAGATACGCAGTATTTT

d_call: .
clone_size: .
v_call: TRBV10-2
j_call: TRBJ2-1
cdr3_aa: CASSLNSYPYNEQFF
cdr3_nt: TGCGCCAGCAGCCTTAATAGCTACCCTTACAATGAGCAGTTCTTC

d_call: TRBD2
clone_size: .
v_call: TRBV7-3
j_call: TRBJ2-1
cdr3_aa: CASSYGLAGGNEQFF
cdr3_nt: TGTGCCAGCAGCTACGGACTAGCGGGAGGAAATGAGCAGTTCTTC

d_call: TRBD1
clone_size: few
v_call: TRBV4-1
j_call: TRBJ1-4
cdr3_aa: CASSQSSTGGNEKLFF
cdr3_nt: TGCGCCAGCAGCCAATCTAGTACAGGGGGGAATGAAAAACTGTTTTTT

d_call: TRBD2
clone_size: .
v_call: TRBV14
j_call: TRBJ2-5
cdr3_aa: CASSPTSGRAGVVTQYF
cdr3_nt: TGTGCCAGCAGTCCGACTAGCGGGAGGGCCGGGGTCGTGACCCAGTACTTC

d_call: .
clone_size: .
v_call: TRBV28
j_call: TRBJ2-7
cdr3_aa: CASSLGPAPHEQYF
cdr3_nt: TGTGCCAGCAGTTTAGGCCCCGCACCCCACGAGCAGTACTTC

d_call: .
clone_size: .
v_call: TRBV19
j_call: TRBJ1-1
cdr3_aa: CASIMGRAYDEAFF
cdr3_nt: TGTGCCAGTATCATGGGGCGGGCATATGATGAAGCTTTCTTT

d_call: .
clone_size: .
v_call: TRBV28
j_call: TRBJ1-6
cdr3_aa: CASTTIEQFRNSPLHF
cdr3_nt: TGTGCCAGCACCACCATCGAGCAGTTCCGAAATTCACCCCTCCACTTT

d_call: TRBD2
clone_size: .
v_call: TRBV15
j_call: TRBJ2-2
cdr3_aa: CATSITSGSLTGELFF
cdr3_nt: TGTGCCACCAGCATAACTAGCGGGAGTCTTACCGGGGAGCTGTTTTTT

d_call: .
clone_size: .
v_call: TRBV4-1
j_call: TRBJ2-5
cdr3_aa: CASSQVAGTHQETQYF
cdr3_nt: TGCGCCAGCAGCCAAGTGGCTGGAACTCACCAAGAGACCCAGTACTTC

d_call: TRBD1
clone_size: .
v_call: TRBV28
j_call: TRBJ1-5
cdr3_aa: CASSPSTGGRNQPQHF
cdr3_nt: TGTGCCAGCAGTCCGTCTACAGGGGGCCGTAATCAGCCCCAGCATTTT